This note documents a single T cell receptor (beta chain) sequence. This table comes from immunoSEQ multiplex PCR, and its TCRdb copy is limited to in-frame clones, with some not included. The sample has over 45,000 clones, and its top ten clones hold 0.98%. This entry is derived from a study of T cells in women clearing cervical HPV infection. About the study: Control women cleared a single incident HPV16 infection within 12 months. Blood came at first lesion visit for cases, post-clearance for controls.

This receptor was obtained from a woman between 18 and 75 years old with a cervical HPV16 infection that either progressed to CIN3+ or cleared (not recorded which). Specimen: blood buffy coat.

Here the CDR3 reads CASSESRVSSYNSPLFF. The sequenced part of the CDR3 DNA is TGTGCCAGCAGTGAAAGTAGAGTAAGCTCCTATAATTCACCG. V gene TRBV2 combines with J gene TRBJ2-2; D ambiguous. The read ends 3 residues shy of where the CDR3 ends; the end is completed using the germline J gene. The CDR3 runs 17 residues. Germline values: CDR1 SNHLY, CDR2 FYNNEI.